This is a list of T cell receptor beta chains from one sample in a study of post-analysis software for immune sequencing data. TCRdb re-derived calls from the PCR reads in MiXCR, one entry per CDR3 protein. The data contain roughly 670,000 distinct CDR3 sequences, approximately 59% of them singletons. The sample taken for sequencing was blood. The origin of the receptors is a girl aged 2-10 years with multiple sclerosis. CDR3s include the opening cysteine and the closing phenylalanine or tryptophan. D genes are given only for firm matches. Size is omitted from some rows. Given values are once, few, many or a class for expanded clones.

.,once,TRBJ2-3,TRBV6-1,CASSDQLSDTQYF,TGTGCCAGCAGTGACCAGTTATCCGATACGCAGTATTTT
.,few,TRBJ2-1,TRBV6-5,CASSYGNYAYNEQFF,TGTGCCAGCAGTTACGGAAACTACGCCTACAATGAGCAGTTCTTC
.,.,TRBJ2-5,TRBV11-2,CASRGTLTKQETQYF,TGTGCCAGCAGAGGGACCTTAACCAAACAAGAGACCCAGTACTTC
.,.,TRBJ2-3,TRBV4-3,CASSLSRSDTQYF,TGCGCCAGCAGCCTTTCTCGCTCAGATACGCAGTATTTT
.,few,TRBJ1-1,TRBV30,CAWGVEANTEAFF,TGTGCCTGGGGGGTCGAAGCGAACACTGAAGCTTTCTTT
TRBD1,.,TRBJ1-5,TRBV6-5,CASSQGAANNQPQHF,TGTGCCAGCAGCCAGGGGGCAGCCAACAATCAGCCCCAGCATTTT
.,.,TRBJ2-1,TRBV29-1,CSVGGASSYNEQFF,TGCAGCGTTGGAGGGGCCAGCTCCTACAATGAGCAGTTCTTC
TRBD1,.,TRBJ2-3,TRBV7-7,CASSSGQGRTDTQYF,TGTGCTAGCAGCTCCGGACAGGGGAGAACAGATACGCAGTATTTT
.,.,TRBJ1-5,TRBV12-3/TRBV12-4,CASSLGGSPNQPQHF,TGTGCCAGCAGTTTAGGCGGCTCACCCAATCAGCCCCAGCATTTT
TRBD1,.,TRBJ2-4,TRBV20-1,CSAREGGAGNIQYF,TGCAGTGCTAGAGAAGGGGGCGCGGGTAACATTCAGTACTTC
.,once,TRBJ1-2,TRBV6-6,CASQREGHLYGYTF,TGTGCCAGCCAAAGGGAGGGCCACCTTTATGGCTACACCTTC
TRBD1,.,TRBJ2-7,TRBV20-1,CSARDGDRPYEQYF,TGCAGTGCTAGAGATGGGGACAGGCCTTACGAGCAGTACTTC
TRBD2,.,TRBJ2-7,TRBV6-5,CASSYSSGLFYEQYF,TGTGCCAGCAGTTATTCTAGCGGACTCTTCTACGAGCAGTACTTC
.,.,TRBJ1-2,TRBV7-2,CASSCESLGYGYTF,TGTGCCAGCAGCTGTGAGTCCCTTGGCTATGGCTACACCTTC
.,.,TRBJ2-3,TRBV11-2,CASSSISLSGVTQYF,TGTGCCAGCAGCTCTATATCCCTGAGTGGCGTTACGCAGTATTTT
.,once,TRBJ2-3,TRBV5-5,CAGSLESVARTTDTQYF,TGTGCCGGCAGCTTGGAAAGCGTAGCTAGGACCACAGATACGCAGTATTTT
TRBD1,.,TRBJ2-5,TRBV5-6,CASSQWTGKETQYF,TGTGCCAGCAGCCAGTGGACAGGGAAAGAGACCCAGTACTTC
.,.,TRBJ1-2,TRBV7-3,CASSSIGGNGYTF,TGTGCCAGCAGCTCCATCGGGGGGAACGGCTACACCTTC
TRBD1,few,TRBJ2-3,TRBV27,CASSLWTGGEVSTDTQYF,TGTGCCAGCAGTTTATGGACAGGGGGCGAAGTAAGCACAGATACGCAGTATTTT
.,.,TRBJ2-3,TRBV6-2/TRBV6-3,CASSLGTEALYF,TGTGCCAGCAGCCTGGGGACGGAGGCCCTGTATTTT
.,.,TRBJ1-5,TRBV11-2,CASSLDPGNSNQPQHF,TGTGCCAGCAGCTTAGATCCGGGGAATAGCAATCAGCCCCAGCATTTT
.,few,TRBJ2-1,TRBV7-3,CASSLADTNEQFF,TGTGCCAGCAGCTTAGCCGACACCAATGAGCAGTTCTTC
.,.,TRBJ2-5,TRBV29-1,CSVEGLMETQYF,TGCAGCGTGGAGGGGCTTATGGAGACCCAGTACTTC
TRBD2,.,TRBJ2-3,TRBV3-1,CASSQDRGLAGMDTQYF,TGTGCCAGCAGCCAAGATAGAGGACTAGCGGGAATGGATACGCAGTATTTT
TRBD2,.,TRBJ2-5,TRBV11-2,CASSSRDYLGETQYF,TGTGCCAGCAGCTCCCGGGACTACTTGGGGGAGACCCAGTACTTC
TRBD2,.,TRBJ2-3,TRBV20-1,CSASGPTRGVTDTQYF,TGCAGTGCTAGCGGGCCGACGCGGGGGGTAACAGATACGCAGTATTTT
.,.,TRBJ2-3,TRBV5-6,CASSIRQLWAQYF,TGTGCCAGCAGCATTAGACAGCTCTGGGCGCAGTATTTT
.,.,TRBJ2-7,TRBV3-1,CASSQDPSAGEQYF,TGTGCCAGCAGCCAAGATCCAAGTGCTGGGGAGCAGTACTTC
.,.,TRBJ2-3,TRBV11-2,CASSLFSGGGGTDTQYF,TGTGCCAGCAGCTTATTCTCCGGGGGTGGGGGCACAGATACGCAGTATTTT
.,.,TRBJ2-1,TRBV11-2,CASSSTRNHEQFF,TGTGCCAGCAGCTCGACTAGGAACCATGAGCAGTTCTTC
TRBD1,.,TRBJ2-7,TRBV14,CASSQPDLGGRYEQYF,TGTGCCAGCAGCCAACCCGACCTAGGGGGCCGGTACGAGCAGTACTTC
TRBD2,few,TRBJ2-1,TRBV2,CASSALAGALEQFF,TGTGCCAGCAGTGCGCTAGCGGGAGCTCTAGAGCAGTTCTTC
.,.,TRBJ1-1,TRBV12-3/TRBV12-4,CASRTGYGTEAFF,TGTGCCAGCAGAACAGGGTATGGGACTGAAGCTTTCTTT
.,.,TRBJ1-1,TRBV25-1,CASALNRNTEAFF,TGTGCCAGCGCCCTCAACAGGAACACTGAAGCTTTCTTT
TRBD1,.,TRBJ2-3,TRBV20-1,CSARGRDRADTQYF,TGCAGTGCTAGAGGTCGGGACAGGGCAGATACGCAGTATTTT
TRBD2,.,TRBJ2-7,TRBV7-2,CASSPTGGPAYEQYF,TGTGCCAGCAGCCCCACGGGGGGTCCCGCCTACGAGCAGTACTTC
.,.,TRBJ2-1,TRBV20-1,CSATGGQDYNEQFF,TGCAGTGCAACCGGCGGGCAGGACTACAATGAGCAGTTCTTC
.,.,TRBJ1-2,TRBV13,CASSWTGGGRWGYTF,TGTGCCAGCAGCTGGACCGGCGGAGGTAGATGGGGCTACACCTTC
TRBD2,few,TRBJ2-1,TRBV7-2,CASSLVGGRGYEQFF,TGTGCCAGCAGCTTAGTTGGCGGGAGAGGCTATGAGCAGTTCTTC
.,few,TRBJ2-3,TRBV24-1,CATSDLQTATSTDTQYF,TGTGCCACCAGTGATTTGCAAACAGCAACTAGCACAGATACGCAGTATTTT
TRBD1,.,TRBJ1-4,TRBV20-1,CSVRGDPGGVNEKLFF,TGCAGTGTTAGAGGGGACCCAGGGGGCGTCAATGAAAAACTGTTTTTT
.,few,TRBJ2-1,TRBV7-3,CASSRDGNNEQFF,TGTGCCAGCTCTCGGGACGGGAACAATGAGCAGTTCTTC
TRBD1,few,TRBJ2-5,TRBV20-1,CSALPRQGDQETQYF,TGCAGTGCCCTGCCTCGACAGGGAGACCAAGAGACCCAGTACTTC
.,.,TRBJ2-3,TRBV5-1,CASSLRGVEKDTQYF,TGCGCCAGCAGCTTAAGGGGTGTAGAGAAAGATACGCAGTATTTT
.,.,TRBJ2-1,TRBV11-2,CASSLTLYNEQFF,TGTGCCAGCAGTTTGACATTGTACAATGAGCAGTTCTTC
.,.,TRBJ1-1,TRBV7-6,CASSLGAGRAEAFF,TGTGCCAGCAGCTTAGGGGCCGGTCGGGCTGAAGCTTTCTTT
TRBD1,.,TRBJ2-1,TRBV12-3/TRBV12-4,CASTDRVVGEQFF,TGTGCCAGCACAGACAGGGTAGTTGGTGAGCAGTTCTTC
.,.,TRBJ2-3,TRBV9,CASSAARRGTDTQYF,TGTGCCAGCAGCGCAGCCCGCCGGGGCACAGATACGCAGTATTTT
TRBD1,.,TRBJ2-5,TRBV20-1,CGARGDREQTQYF,TGCGGTGCTAGAGGCGACAGGGAACAGACCCAGTACTTC
.,few,TRBJ2-7,TRBV4-1,CASSQAGASSYEQYF,TGCGCCAGCAGCCAAGCTGGGGCTAGCAGCTACGAGCAGTACTTC